The entry that follows covers one TCR beta chain sequence. The source of the sample is a study of shared clonotypes between healthy human individuals. Turning to the study itself: Used for every donor were three CD4 naive, three CD4 memory, two CD8 naive and one CD8 memory plate.

A CD45RA-negative memory subset and a CD45RA+ naive subset were separated from the CD4+ cells. The V gene's germline CDR1 is SGHRS and CDR2 YFSETQ. The CDR3 sequence is 15 residues long. Produced via immunoSEQ multiplex PCR; TCRdb's table is partial and in-frame only. The sample holds approximately 2.5 million clones; over 85% are singletons and the top ten take 0.36%. This clonotype was sampled from a man between 18 and 29 years old in good health. Some clones in this sample may be carry-over from other donors' samples. The V gene is TRBV5-1, the J gene TRBJ2-5; 7 bases are a match to TRBD1. The J call may be in error: the DNA end matches TRBJ2-7 better. Sequenced sample: naive CD4+ T cells from PBMCs. Stated subset: CD45RA+ positively selected. The CDR3 nucleotides read TGCGCCAGCAGCTTCAGTGGGGACAGCCCCTACGAGCAGTACTTC. Residues: CASSFSGDSPYEQYF.